The clone carrying this T cell receptor beta chain was counted a single time. The antigen is undetermined. The junction had 2 bases not matched to a gene; V was cut back by 5 bases and J by 3 bases. Germline V gene sequence: CDR1 SGHRS, CDR2 YFSETQ. The CDR3 consists of 13 residues. Documented time point: after neoadjuvant nivolumab, at surgical resection. Blood libraries mostly used around 0.45 ug genomic DNA, six replicates each. Sequencing used immunoSEQ multiplex PCR; TCRdb keeps in-frame clones, though not all of them. The table shows about 12,000 clones, with 60% to 85% occurring only once. These data come from a study of neoadjuvant anti-PD-1 for oral cavity cancer. Study background: Most patients had three to four biweekly doses of 3 mg/kg nivolumab before resection. Whole-study findings and limits: After neoadjuvant nivolumab, PBMC T cell clonality was significantly higher in non-responders than responders. Treg/Th17 ratio rose with pretreatment blood and fell with post-treatment tumor TCRbeta clonality.

The sequencing used PBMCs, collected after nivolumab (anti-PD-1) treatment. This clonotype was sampled from a person aged 35-80 years with oral cavity squamous cell carcinoma. The chain is built from TRBV5-1 and TRBJ1-5; 7 nucleotides match TRBD1. The CDR3 region has the DNA TGCGCCAGCAGAGGGACAGACAATCAGCCCCAGCATTTT. This gives the protein CASRGTDNQPQHF.